Sequencing of this T cell receptor beta chain was carried out in a study of identical twins. Broader study findings: Beta out-of-frame sequences showed weaker excess twin sharing. Findings came from cross-sectional statistics, without long-term follow-up of donors. Partial confounding of zero-insertion analyses by invariant MAIT and iNKT cells was possible.

TCRdb independently ran MiXCR on the 5' RACE reads; one entry per CDR3 protein. The sample shows about 700,000 distinct CDR3 sequences, 8.5% to 9.5% of them seen only once. About this clonotype itself: Its antigen remains unknown.

V gave up 8 bases and J gave up 0 bases, with 16 bases separating them. Germline V gene lookup returns CDR1 LNHDA and CDR2 SQIVND (reference sequence). The CDR3 is 16 amino acids. These data were also filed under a second study, of yellow fever vaccine responses in identical twins.

This chain joins TRBV19 and TRBJ2-2; D not certain. The sequencing sample was made of PBMCs. This TCR was sampled from a woman between 18 and 30 years old in good health. The CDR3 loop reads CASFMVAVPNTGELFF. Written as DNA, the CDR3 is TGTGCCAGTTTTATGGTGGCAGTCCCGAACACCGGGGAGCTGTTTTTT.